Listed here are 30 T cell receptor beta chains from one sample, sequenced in a study of neurological immune-mediated disorders (dated by TCRdb to the late 2010s). Receptors were amplified or captured by 5' RACE. Data came from an Illumina HiSeq 2500. TCRdb redid the processing of the public reads, applying fastp at Q25 and MiXCR, and retained in-frame beta chains. Rows with a matching CDR3 protein are joined into one entry that keeps the most common DNA and genes. The table for this sample lists about 50,000 distinct CDR3 sequences; 1.9% of them were counted only once. The ten top clones hold roughly 2.1% of the sample. The sequencing input was PBMCs. The origin of the receptors is a woman in her thirties or forties with multiple sclerosis.

This clonotype was recorded at least ten times. V and J are TRBV7-3 and TRBJ2-5; D is possibly TRBD2 (5 bases). Trimming removed 5 bases at V and 0 bases at J, with 7 bases between. CDR1 SGHTA and CDR2 FQGTGA come from the germline V gene. The CDR3 covers 13 residues. The CDR3 loop reads CASSPGDQETQYF. CDR3 in DNA: TGTGCCAGCAGCCCCGGGGACCAAGAGACCCAGTACTTC. Filled out from reference TRBV7-3 and TRBJ2-5, the complete variable domain reads GAGVSQTPSNKVTEKGKYVELRCDPISGHTALYWYRQSLGQGPEFLIYFQGTGAADDSGLPNDRFFAVRPEGSVSTLKIQRTERGDSAVYLCASSPGDQETQYFGPGTRLLVL.

This clonotype was seen many times. This chain links TRBV10-3 with TRBJ2-2; 9 bases line up with TRBD1. Per the germline V gene, CDR1 is ENHRY and CDR2 is SYGVKD. This CDR3 spans 14 amino acids. The trim removed 6 bases at V and 2 bases at J, leaving 1 base unmatched. In DNA form, the CDR3 reads TGTGCCATCAGGGGACAGGGAAACACCGGGGAGCTGTTTTTT. Its translation is CAIRGQGNTGELFF.

In this sample, this clonotype turned up many times. The chain carries TRBV7-9 and TRBJ1-3; TRBD1 is a possible D gene (6 bases). There are 15 residues in the CDR3. Per the germline V gene, CDR1 is SEHNR and CDR2 is FQNEAQ (reference sequence). V was trimmed by 5 bases and J by 3 bases, leaving 14 bases between them. The CDR3, as DNA: TGTGCCAGCAGCCCGTACAGGGATCATGGAAACACCATATATTTT. Translation gives CASSPYRDHGNTIYF.

This clonotype was observed many times. V and J are TRBV5-6 and TRBJ2-1; D gene uncertain. This CDR3 is 11 amino acids long. The V and J ends lost 5 bases and 3 bases respectively, with 3 bases between them. From germline, CDR1 is SGHDT and CDR2 YYEEEE. CDR3 nucleotide sequence: TGTGCCAGCAGTAACTACAATGAGCAGTTCTTC. Residues: CASSNYNEQFF. Supplemented by reference TRBV5-6 and TRBJ2-1, the full variable domain reads DAGVTQSPTHLIKTRGQQVTLRCSPKSGHDTVSWYQQALGQGPQFIFQYYEEEERQRGNFPDRFSGHQFPNYSSELNVNALLLGDSALYLCASSNYNEQFFGPGTRLTVL.

This clonotype was observed at least ten times. This chain uses TRBV27 with TRBJ1-5, with D perhaps matching TRBD1 (5 bases). V lost 7 bases and J 2 bases, leaving 18 bases between the germline ends. This CDR3 comprises 16 residues. Germline-derived CDR1 and CDR2 are MNHEY and SMNVEV (reference sequence). CDR3 in DNA: TGTGCCAGCATGAGTTCGGGCAGGGTCGGCAATCAGCCCCAGCATTTT. Its protein is CASMSSGRVGNQPQHF.

This clonotype was seen more than once but under ten times. Given a much more abundant clone one base away, this may be a read error. The genes are TRBV5-1 and TRBJ2-7; D might be TRBD1 (5 bases). The germline V gene encodes CDR1 SGHRS and CDR2 YFSETQ. This CDR3 is built from 15 residues. The V gene lost 3 bases and the J gene lost 0 bases, with 13 bases spanning the gap. Here the CDR3 reads CASSWEWGYSYEQYF. In nucleotides, the CDR3 is TGCGCCAGCAGCTGGGAATGGGGCTACTCCTACGAGCAGTACTTC.

This clonotype came up many times. This rearrangement joins TRBV12-3 or TRBV12-4 to TRBJ1-5; a weak D match, TRBD1 (5 bases). The ends were cut back, 3 bases at V and 0 bases at J, with 9 bases in the middle. There are 15 residues in the CDR3. The CDR3 bases are TGTGCCAGCAGTTTCCGGGGGAATAGCAATCAGCCCCAGCATTTT. It is translated as CASSFRGNSNQPQHF.

This clonotype was seen many times. This chain uses TRBV20-1 with TRBJ1-1; D gene ambiguous. With 1 base removed from V and 7 bases from J, the gap between germline ends came to 22 bases. This CDR3 has 16 residues. The V gene's germline CDR1 is DFQATT and CDR2 SNEGSKA (reference sequence). The DNA for the CDR3 is TGCAGTGCTAGAGTTTGGTCCATTAAAGGATCCAATGAAGCTTTCTTT. Translating gives CSARVWSIKGSNEAFF.

This chain uses TRBV11-2 with TRBJ2-1; 14 positions agree with TRBD2. This CDR3 contains 17 residues. V shed 5 bases, J shed 4 bases, and the junction held 7 bases outside the gene matches. Germline lookup yields CDR1 SGHAT and CDR2 FQNNGV. DNA for the CDR3: TGTGCCAGCAGCGCACGACTAGCGGGGGGGCGGTACAATGAGCAGTTCTTC. Translation gives CASSARLAGGRYNEQFF.

This clonotype has ten or more counts. The gene calls are TRBV18 and TRBJ1-1; TRBD1 aligns across 7 bases. V lost 3 bases and J lost 0; bases outside the gene matches: 4. This CDR3 comprises 15 residues. CDR1 and CDR2 from the germline V gene are KGHSH and LQKENI. The CDR3 region is CASSPRTGMNTEAFF. For the CDR3, the DNA is TGTGCCAGCTCACCCCGGACAGGAATGAACACTGAAGCTTTCTTT.

This clonotype was found many times. J is TRBJ2-1 and V is TRBV21-1; the table names TRBD2, a call not compared with the DNA. TRBV21-1 is given as a pseudogene. This CDR3 contains 16 residues. The CDR3 reads CASSKEASGGYNEQFF. DNA of the CDR3: TGTGCCAGCAGCAAAGAGGCTAGCGGGGGTTACAATGAGCAGTTCTTC.

Of note for this clonotype: No conserved phenylalanine or tryptophan ends this CDR3, so it is likely a read error. This sequence joins TRBV20-1 and TRBJ1-2; D uncertain. The CDR3 consists of 12 residues. Looked up from germline, CDR1 is DFQATT and CDR2 is SNEGSKA (reference sequence). Trimming pared 0 bases from V and 4 bases from J, leaving 6 bases between. The CDR3, as DNA: TGCAGTGCTAGAGAAGACTTCTATGGCTACACCAAC. This codes for CSAREDFYGYTN.

This clonotype was recorded many times. V usage is TRBV20-1 and J usage is TRBJ1-5; 10 nucleotides align to TRBD1. The CDR3 is 16 amino acids. Germline V gene lookup returns CDR1 DFQATT and CDR2 SNEGSKA (reference sequence). Trimming took 6 bases from V and 2 from J; bases not matched to a gene: 10. The CDR3 bases are TGCAGTGCCGCATTGACAGGGGGCTTTGGCAATCAGCCCCAGCATTTT. Encoded protein: CSAALTGGFGNQPQHF.

The chain recombines TRBV5-1 with TRBJ2-7, with D unclear. In germline, CDR1 is SGHRS, CDR2 YFSETQ. There are 13 residues in the CDR3. V dropped 1 base and J dropped 0 bases, with 5 bases sitting between them. CDR3: CASSLSFSYEQYF. DNA for the CDR3: TGCGCCAGCAGCTTGTCTTTCTCCTACGAGCAGTACTTC.

This clonotype was found many times. The rearrangement joins TRBV3-1 to TRBJ2-6; D is uncertain. Germline V lookup: CDR1 LGHDT, CDR2 YNNKEL (reference sequence). The V end was cut by 1 base, the J end by 1 base, with 14 bases between. The CDR3 is 18 amino acids. Here the CDR3 reads CASSQAFGPGSGANVLTF. The CDR3 DNA sequence: TGTGCCAGCAGCCAAGCCTTTGGTCCCGGGTCTGGGGCCAACGTCCTGACTTTC.

This clonotype was picked up many times. The genes are TRBV6-2 or TRBV6-3 and TRBJ1-1; 9 bases fit TRBD1. The CDR3 extends over 16 amino acids. Germline V gene sequence: CDR1 MNHEY, CDR2 SVGEGT. The ends lost 2 bases at V and 5 bases at J; junction bases unmatched: 9. CDR3 in DNA: TGTGCCAGCAGTTACAGAAGGGACAGGGAAAATACTGAAGCTTTCTTT. Translating it yields CASSYRRDRENTEAFF.

The rearrangement uses TRBV12-3 or TRBV12-4 and TRBJ2-5, with 8 bases lining up with TRBD2. The CDR3 sequence is 16 residues long. V gave up 5 bases and J gave up 1 base; unmatched junction bases: 9. The CDR3 loop is CASSPPGLGGQETQYF. For the CDR3, the DNA is TGTGCCAGCAGTCCGCCGGGACTAGGGGGCCAAGAGACCCAGTACTTC.

This clonotype was seen ten or more times. This rearrangement joins TRBV6-6 to TRBJ1-6; D ambiguous. The CDR3 length is 13 residues. V lost 6 bases, J lost 6 bases, and 9 bases lay in between. Per germline, CDR1 MNHNY and CDR2 SVGAGI (reference sequence). The CDR3, as DNA: TGTGCCAGCAGCCGCGAGGGTAATTCACCCCTCCACTTT. It translates to CASSREGNSPLHF.

This clonotype was picked up many times. This sequence joins TRBV5-1 and TRBJ2-7; D gene uncertain. The CDR3 covers 12 residues. Germline CDR1 reads SGHRS; CDR2 reads YFSETQ. V was cut by 4 bases and J by 5 bases, with 10 bases left in between. In nucleotides, the CDR3 is TGCGCCAGCAGCCCTAACACGGACGAGCAGTACTTC. It translates to CASSPNTDEQYF.

Worth noting for this clonotype: One end of the junction fails to match germline, which may point to a read error. CDR3 residues: CSASRVMGKTQNF. In DNA, the CDR3 is TGCAGTGCTAGCCGAGTTATGGGTAAGACCCAGAATTTT. The J gene is TRBJ1-5, the V gene TRBV20-1; D ambiguous. The CDR3 length is 13 residues. Germline values: CDR1 DFQATT, CDR2 SNEGSKA (reference sequence).

This clonotype is classed as medium-sized (0.01 to 0.1%). V is TRBV5-1 and J is TRBJ2-3; tentatively, D is TRBD2 (6 bases). Trimming shortened V by 0 bases and J by 0 bases, and 8 bases separated the two germline ends. The CDR3 is 15 amino acids. Germline V gene sequence: CDR1 SGHRS, CDR2 YFSETQ. The CDR3 coding sequence is TGCGCCAGCAGCTTGGAGGCGGGGAGCACAGATACGCAGTATTTT. It translates to CASSLEAGSTDTQYF.

The rearrangement links TRBV6-5 to TRBJ1-2; 10 bases align to TRBD1. The CDR3 sequence is 14 residues long. The germline V gene has CDR1 MNHEY and CDR2 SVGAGI. CDR3 in amino acids: CVAPGQGNRYGYTF. In DNA, the CDR3 is TGTGTCGCACCGGGACAGGGGAATCGCTATGGCTACACCTTC.

This clonotype was observed a few times. The chain has TRBV19 and TRBJ1-2; no firm D call. The CDR3 covers 15 residues. Deletions cut 4 bases from V and 2 bases from J, with 14 bases between. Germline loops: CDR1 LNHDA, CDR2 SQIVND (reference sequence). The CDR3 here is CASSTAGGVNYGYTF. The DNA of the CDR3 is TGTGCCAGTAGTACCGCCGGTGGGGTAAACTATGGCTACACCTTC.

In this sample, this clonotype turned up a few times. The chain uses TRBV20-1 and TRBJ2-3; possibly TRBD2 for D (5 bases). The germline V gene has CDR1 DFQATT and CDR2 SNEGSKA (reference sequence). V gave up 3 bases and J gave up 0 bases, with 7 bases separating them. The CDR3 loop spans 13 amino acids. CDR3 bases: TGCAGTGCTAGTAGCGCCAGCACAGATACGCAGTATTTT. Translated, it gives CSASSASTDTQYF.

This clonotype was picked up many times. V usage is TRBV5-1 and J usage is TRBJ1-4, with D possibly TRBD1 on 6 matching bases. Trimming cost V 0 bases and J 8 bases, with 11 bases left between them. The CDR3 runs to 14 residues. Looked up from germline, CDR1 is SGHRS and CDR2 is YFSETQ. Written as DNA, the CDR3 is TGCGCCAGCAGCTTGGAACAGGGTGGGGAAAAACTGTTTTTT. Its translation: CASSLEQGGEKLFF.

This clonotype appeared many times. The rearrangement uses TRBV6-6 and TRBJ2-7; 7 bases are shared with TRBD1. The CDR3 runs to 15 residues. In germline, CDR1 is MNHNY, CDR2 SVGAGI (reference sequence). With 0 bases clipped from V and 3 bases from J, the junction kept 5 bases outside the gene matches. As DNA, the CDR3 is TGTGCCAGCAGTTACTCCTTGGACAGGATCTACGAGCAGTACTTC. Amino acid sequence: CASSYSLDRIYEQYF.

Ten or more counts support this clonotype. The rearrangement joins TRBV2 to TRBJ2-2, with a tentative D call TRBD2 (6 bases). The V gene's germline CDR1 is SNHLY and CDR2 FYNNEI. V was trimmed by 6 bases and J by 3 bases, leaving 11 bases between them. This CDR3 spans 14 amino acids. This CDR3 is CASRKGLYTGELFF. The CDR3 coding sequence is TGTGCCAGCAGGAAGGGACTCTACACCGGGGAGCTGTTTTTT.

This clonotype was detected many times. The genes are TRBV11-2 and TRBJ1-1; a weak D match, TRBD1 (5 bases). Germline V lookup: CDR1 SGHAT, CDR2 FQNNGV. The V end was cut by 5 bases, the J end by 5 bases, with 18 bases between. CDR3 length: 15 amino acids. The CDR3 DNA reads as TGTGCCAGCAGCCCTGGGGTTCGGGGGGGAACTGAAGCTTTCTTT. This encodes CASSPGVRGGTEAFF.

This clonotype was seen at least ten times. The chain is built from TRBV5-1 and TRBJ2-2, with D unclear. Germline V lookup: CDR1 SGHRS, CDR2 YFSETQ. The CDR3 is 16 amino acids. The V end lost 0 bases, the J end lost 1 base, and 10 bases lay between the germline ends. The CDR3 reads CASSLVFGGNTGELFF. The CDR3 bases are TGCGCCAGCAGCTTGGTCTTCGGCGGGAACACCGGGGAGCTGTTTTTT.

This clonotype was detected ten times or more. V is TRBV5-1 and J is TRBJ2-1; D ambiguous. CDR3 length: 14 residues. CDR1 and CDR2 (germline): SGHRS, YFSETQ. Deletions cut 0 bases from V and 4 bases from J, with 8 bases between. CDR3 sequence (DNA): TGCGCCAGCAGCTTGGACGGCCTTTACAATGAGCAGTTCTTC. Translation gives CASSLDGLYNEQFF.